Below are 8 T cell receptor beta chains sequenced from a single sample in a study of blood T cell repertoires in COVID-19. The protocol was immunoSEQ multiplex PCR, while the TCRdb copy is restricted to in-frame clones and leaves out a portion. The sample yields hundreds of thousands of clones, roughly 89% seen once. The sample comprised peripheral blood. These receptors were taken from a woman aged 25 to 45 with COVID-19, enrolled during active disease.

The chain has TRBV27 and TRBJ2-1; D is possibly TRBD2 (5 bases). CDR1 is MNHEY, CDR2 SMNVEV, per germline (reference sequence). There are 14 residues in the CDR3. The V end was cut by 2 bases, the J end by 1 base, with 6 bases between. DNA for the CDR3: TGTGCCAGCAGTTTAAGCGGATCCTACAATGAGCAGTTCTTC. It is translated as CASSLSGSYNEQFF.

This clone showed up just a few times. V is TRBV4-2 and J is TRBJ1-5; a weak D match, TRBD1 (5 bases). Germline-derived CDR1 and CDR2 are LGHNA and YNFKEQ. This CDR3 contains 13 residues. With 0 bases removed from V and 9 bases from J, the gap between germline ends came to 9 bases. CDR3 nucleotides: TGTGCCAGCAGCCAAGAGGGGCAACGGCCCCAGCATTTT. It codes for CASSQEGQRPQHF.

The genes are TRBV27 and TRBJ1-4; 7 bases are shared with TRBD1. From germline, CDR1 is MNHEY and CDR2 SMNVEV (reference sequence). This CDR3 has 14 residues. J lost 7 bases, V lost 3 bases, and 5 bases had no gene match. This chain's CDR3 is CASSFTGVGEKLFF. CDR3 in DNA: TGTGCCAGCAGTTTCACAGGGGTCGGTGAAAAACTGTTTTTT.

The rearrangement links TRBV6-5 to TRBJ1-1; D is ambiguous. CDR1 MNHEY and CDR2 SVGAGI come from the germline V gene. V lost 2 bases to trimming and J lost 6 bases, with 13 bases between them. The CDR3 is 14 residues long. The CDR3 sequence is CASSYEPRGSEAFF. CDR3 bases: TGTGCCAGCAGTTACGAACCGAGAGGCTCTGAAGCTTTCTTT.

About this clone itself: This CDR3 is also generated by other DNA sequences in the sample. This sequence joins TRBV6-1 and TRBJ1-3; no clear D. V lost 3 bases and J 1 base, leaving 7 bases between the germline ends. Germline values: CDR1 MNHNS, CDR2 SASEGT. This CDR3 is built from 14 residues. CDR3 DNA sequence: TGTGCCAGCAGTGACGGAGTTTCTGGAAACACCATATATTTT. Protein product: CASSDGVSGNTIYF.

This clone appeared once. The gene calls are TRBV5-8 and TRBJ1-2, with 9 bases lining up with TRBD1. The CDR3 runs to 15 residues. From germline, CDR1 is SGHTS and CDR2 YDEGEE. The V and J ends lost 0 bases and 4 bases, in that order; junction bases with no gene match: 4. The CDR3 DNA reads as TGTGCCAGCAGCTTGGCCACAGGGGGCGTCTATGGCTACACCTTC. Its protein is CASSLATGGVYGYTF.

The table lists this clone with a count of one. The rearrangement uses TRBV3-1 (or the pseudogene TRBV3-2) and TRBJ1-1; D gene uncertain. V shed 1 base and J shed 1 base, with 7 bases lying between them. CDR3 size: 14 residues. Per germline, CDR1 LGHDT and CDR2 YNNKEL (reference sequence). CDR3 DNA: TGTGCCAGCAGCCAAGTGGAGGGGAACACTGAAGCTTTCTTT. Amino acids: CASSQVEGNTEAFF.

V usage is TRBV5-6 and J usage is TRBJ2-7, with D perhaps matching TRBD2 (6 bases). This CDR3 has 14 amino acids. V lost 4 bases and J lost 0, with 11 bases in between. The germline V gene has CDR1 SGHDT and CDR2 YYEEEE. The CDR3 nucleotides are TGTGCCAGCAGCCCCGGGACTTCCTCCTACGAGCAGTACTTC. Residues: CASSPGTSSYEQYF.